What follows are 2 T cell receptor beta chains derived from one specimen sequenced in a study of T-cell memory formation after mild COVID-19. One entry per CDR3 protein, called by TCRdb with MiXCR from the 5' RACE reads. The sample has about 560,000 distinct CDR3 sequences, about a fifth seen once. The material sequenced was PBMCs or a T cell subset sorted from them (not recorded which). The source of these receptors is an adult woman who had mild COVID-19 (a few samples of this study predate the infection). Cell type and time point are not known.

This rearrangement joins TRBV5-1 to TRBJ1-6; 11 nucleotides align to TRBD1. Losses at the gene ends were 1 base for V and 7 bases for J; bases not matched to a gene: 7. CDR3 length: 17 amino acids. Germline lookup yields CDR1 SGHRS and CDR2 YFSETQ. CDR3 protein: CASSLSFGQGANSPLHF. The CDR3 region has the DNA TGCGCCAGCAGCTTGTCTTTCGGACAGGGGGCAAATTCACCCCTCCACTTT.

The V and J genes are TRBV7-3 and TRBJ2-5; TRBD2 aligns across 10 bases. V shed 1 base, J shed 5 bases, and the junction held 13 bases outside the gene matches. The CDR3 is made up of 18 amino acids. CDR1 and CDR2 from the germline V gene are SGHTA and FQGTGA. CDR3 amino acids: CASSLKFLAGVGSETQYF. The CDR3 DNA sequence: TGTGCCAGCAGCTTAAAGTTTCTAGCGGGAGTGGGTTCGGAGACCCAGTACTTC.